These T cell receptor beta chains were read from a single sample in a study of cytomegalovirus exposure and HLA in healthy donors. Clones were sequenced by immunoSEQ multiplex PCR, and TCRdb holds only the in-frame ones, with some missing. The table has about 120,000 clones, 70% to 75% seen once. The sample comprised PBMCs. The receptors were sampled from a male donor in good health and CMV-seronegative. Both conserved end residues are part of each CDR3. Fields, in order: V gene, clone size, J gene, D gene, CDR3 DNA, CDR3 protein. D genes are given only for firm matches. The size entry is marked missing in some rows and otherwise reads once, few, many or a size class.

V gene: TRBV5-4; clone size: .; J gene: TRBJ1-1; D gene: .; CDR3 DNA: TGTGCCAGCAGCTTTGAACAACGGGGTCCCAAAATTACAGAAGCTTTCTTT; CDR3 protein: CASSFEQRGPKITEAFF
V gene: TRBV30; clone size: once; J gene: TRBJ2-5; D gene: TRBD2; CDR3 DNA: TGTGCCTGGATTAAGACTAGCGGGGGGATTGGGTACTTC; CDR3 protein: CAWIKTSGGIGYF
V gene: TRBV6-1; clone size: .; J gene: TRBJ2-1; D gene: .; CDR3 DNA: TGTGCCAGCTTACAGGCCACCTACAATGAGCAGTTCTTC; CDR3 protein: CASLQATYNEQFF
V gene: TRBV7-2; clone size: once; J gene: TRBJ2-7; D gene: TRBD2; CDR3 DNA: TGTGCCAGCAGCCGCGGGAGCTACGAGCAGTACTTC; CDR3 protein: CASSRGSYEQYF
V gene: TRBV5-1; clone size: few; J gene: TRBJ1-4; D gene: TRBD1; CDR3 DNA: TGCGCCAGCAGCTCCACCACCGGGACAGCTAATGAAAAACTGTTTTTT; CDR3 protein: CASSSTTGTANEKLFF
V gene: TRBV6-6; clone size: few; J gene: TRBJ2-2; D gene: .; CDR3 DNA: TGTGCCAGCATTCTTTATCCGAACACCGGGGAGCTGTTTTTT; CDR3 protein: CASILYPNTGELFF
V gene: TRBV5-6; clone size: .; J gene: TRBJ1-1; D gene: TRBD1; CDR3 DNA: TGTGCCAGCAGCTTGGCGGGACAGATCATGAACACTGAAGCTTTCTTT; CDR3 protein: CASSLAGQIMNTEAFF
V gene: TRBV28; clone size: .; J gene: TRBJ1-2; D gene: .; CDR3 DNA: TGTGCCAGCGAGGAATCATTTAACTATGGCTACACCTTC; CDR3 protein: CASEESFNYGYTF
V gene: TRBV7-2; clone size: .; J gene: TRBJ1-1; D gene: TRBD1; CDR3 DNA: TGTGCCAGCAGCCTAGAAGGGACAGTGAACACTGAAGCTTTCTTT; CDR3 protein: CASSLEGTVNTEAFF
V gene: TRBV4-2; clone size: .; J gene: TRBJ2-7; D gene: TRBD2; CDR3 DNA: TGTGCCAGCAGCCAAGGGTCGGGACTAGCGGGAGCCTACGAGCAGTACTTC; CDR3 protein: CASSQGSGLAGAYEQYF
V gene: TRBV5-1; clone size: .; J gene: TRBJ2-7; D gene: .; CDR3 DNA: TGCGCCAGCAGCTTGGTCGAGGGGGAGTCGCGCGACTTGGAGCAGTACTTC; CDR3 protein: CASSLVEGESRDLEQYF
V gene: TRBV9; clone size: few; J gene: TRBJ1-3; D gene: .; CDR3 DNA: TGTGCCAGCAGCGTAGAAGTGCCGAGCTCTGGAAACACCATATATTTT; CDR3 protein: CASSVEVPSSGNTIYF
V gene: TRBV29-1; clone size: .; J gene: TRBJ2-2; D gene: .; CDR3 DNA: TGCAGCGTGGACGGGGGGAACACCGGGGAGCTGTTTTTT; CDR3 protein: CSVDGGNTGELFF
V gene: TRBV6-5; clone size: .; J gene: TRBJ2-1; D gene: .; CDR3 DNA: TGTGCCAGCAGCCGGGATTACAATGAGCAGTTCTTC; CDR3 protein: CASSRDYNEQFF
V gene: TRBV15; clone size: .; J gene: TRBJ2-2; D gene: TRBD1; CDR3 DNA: TGTGCCACCAGCAGACGACCCGGGACAGGCAACACCGGGGAGCTGTTTTTT; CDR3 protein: CATSRRPGTGNTGELFF
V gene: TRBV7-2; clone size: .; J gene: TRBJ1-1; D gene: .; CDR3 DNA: TGTGCCAGCAGCTTAGGATTGACAAAGGTGACTGAAGCTTTCTTT; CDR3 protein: CASSLGLTKVTEAFF
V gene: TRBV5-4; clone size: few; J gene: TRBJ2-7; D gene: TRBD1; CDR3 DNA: TGTGCCAGCAGCGTGGGGACAGGAACCTACGAGCAGTACTTC; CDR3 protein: CASSVGTGTYEQYF
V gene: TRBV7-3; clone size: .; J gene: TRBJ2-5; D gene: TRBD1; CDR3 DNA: TGTGCCAGCAGCCCAGACAGGGGAGAGACCCAGTACTTC; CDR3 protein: CASSPDRGETQYF
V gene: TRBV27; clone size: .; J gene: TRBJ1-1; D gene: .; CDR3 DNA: TGTGCCAGCACCCCATCGGGGGTCACTGAAGCTTTCTTT; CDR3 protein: CASTPSGVTEAFF
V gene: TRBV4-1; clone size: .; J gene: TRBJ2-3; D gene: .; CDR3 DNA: TGCGCCAGCAGCCAACCTAGCACAGATACGCAGTATTTT; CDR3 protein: CASSQPSTDTQYF
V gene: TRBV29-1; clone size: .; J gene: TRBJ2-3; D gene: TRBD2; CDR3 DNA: TGCAGCGTTGAGGGACTAGCGGGAGAGCGCACAGATACGCAGTATTTT; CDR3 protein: CSVEGLAGERTDTQYF
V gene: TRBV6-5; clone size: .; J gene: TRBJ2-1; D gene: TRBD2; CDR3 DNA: TGTGCCAGCGGACTAGGGACTCTAGGAAATGAGCAGTTCTTC; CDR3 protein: CASGLGTLGNEQFF
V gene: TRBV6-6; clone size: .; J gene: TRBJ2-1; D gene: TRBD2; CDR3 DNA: TGTGCCAGCAGCCTTGGGGGCGGGGGGAATGAGCAGTTCTTC; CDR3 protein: CASSLGGGGNEQFF
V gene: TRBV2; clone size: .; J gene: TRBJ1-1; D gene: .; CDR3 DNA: TGTGCCAGCACTGTGAACACTGAAGCTTTCTTT; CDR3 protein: CASTVNTEAFF
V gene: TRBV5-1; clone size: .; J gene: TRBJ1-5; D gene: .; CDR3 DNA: TGCGCCAGCAGCTTGGCGGGGGATTCGTACCAGCCCCAGCATTTT; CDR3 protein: CASSLAGDSYQPQHF
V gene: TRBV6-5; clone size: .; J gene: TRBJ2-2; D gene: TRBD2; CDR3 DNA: TGTGCCAGCAGAACTAGCGGGGGGCGCACCGGGGAGCTGTTTTTT; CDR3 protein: CASRTSGGRTGELFF
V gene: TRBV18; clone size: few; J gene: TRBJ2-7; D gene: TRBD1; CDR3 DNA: TGTGCCAGCTCACGGGGACAGAGGCGCCCCTTCTACGAGCAGTACTTC; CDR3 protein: CASSRGQRRPFYEQYF
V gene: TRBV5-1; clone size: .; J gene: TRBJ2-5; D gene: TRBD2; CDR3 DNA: TGCGCCAGCAGCTCGGGGGGGGCCCCGACCCAAGAGACCCAGTACTTC; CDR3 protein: CASSSGGAPTQETQYF
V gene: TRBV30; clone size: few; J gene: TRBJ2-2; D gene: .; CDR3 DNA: TGTGCCTGGACCTCTAACACCGGGGAGCTGTTTTTT; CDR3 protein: CAWTSNTGELFF
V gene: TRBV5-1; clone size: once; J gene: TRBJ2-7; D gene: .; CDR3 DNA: TGCGCCAGCAGCGAAAGGACAGCCTCCTACGAGCAGTACTTC; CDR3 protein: CASSERTASYEQYF
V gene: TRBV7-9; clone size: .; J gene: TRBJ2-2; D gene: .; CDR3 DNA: TGTTCCAGCAGCTTAACCGACAGTTCCGGGGAGCTGTTTTTT; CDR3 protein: CSSSLTDSSGELFF
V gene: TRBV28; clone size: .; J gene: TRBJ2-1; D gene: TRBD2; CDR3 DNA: TGTGCCAGCACCTCTTCGGCGGGCCTAGCGGGGGCCCCGTGGGATGAGCAGTTCTTC; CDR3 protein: CASTSSAGLAGAPWDEQFF
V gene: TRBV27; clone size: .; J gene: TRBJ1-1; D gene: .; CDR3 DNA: TGTGCCAGCAGTGCCACCCGCTCCACCGGGAACACTGAAGCTTTCTTT; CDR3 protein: CASSATRSTGNTEAFF
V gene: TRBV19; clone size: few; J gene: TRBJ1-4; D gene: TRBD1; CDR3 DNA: TGTGCCAGTACCCGACAGGGGACTACAACTAATGAAAAACTGTTTTTT; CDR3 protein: CASTRQGTTTNEKLFF
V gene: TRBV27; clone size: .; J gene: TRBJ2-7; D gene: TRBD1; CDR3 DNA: TGTGCCAGCAGTCCCCCGACAGGGTTCTTCGAGCAGTACTTC; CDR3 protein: CASSPPTGFFEQYF
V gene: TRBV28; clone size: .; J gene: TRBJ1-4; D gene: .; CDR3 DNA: TGTGCCAGCTGGGCCAGGGTTAATGAAAAACTGTTTTTT; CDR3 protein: CASWARVNEKLFF
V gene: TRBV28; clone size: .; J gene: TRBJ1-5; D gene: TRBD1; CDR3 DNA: TGTGCCAGCAGTCCGACAGGGGGGGGCAATCAGCCCCAGCATTTT; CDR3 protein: CASSPTGGGNQPQHF
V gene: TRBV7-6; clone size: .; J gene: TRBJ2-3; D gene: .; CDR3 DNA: TGTGCCAGCAGCTTAGGGGGCCTCACAGATACGCAGTATTTT; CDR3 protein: CASSLGGLTDTQYF
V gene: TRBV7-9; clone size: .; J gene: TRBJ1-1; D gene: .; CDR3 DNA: TGTTCCAGCAGCTTTATAAGTGCGGGCACTGAAGCTTTCTTT; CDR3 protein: CSSSFISAGTEAFF
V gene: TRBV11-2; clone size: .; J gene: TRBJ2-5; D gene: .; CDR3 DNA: TGTGCCAGCAGCTTAGTCCCCGGGGGGCGGGGACAAGAGACCCAGTACTTC; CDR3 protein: CASSLVPGGRGQETQYF
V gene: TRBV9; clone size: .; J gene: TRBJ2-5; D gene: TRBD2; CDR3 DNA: TGTGCCAGCTCGCCGGGACTAGCGGGGGAGGGAGAGACCCAGTACTTC; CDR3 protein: CASSPGLAGEGETQYF
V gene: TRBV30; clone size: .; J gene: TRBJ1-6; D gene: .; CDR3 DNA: TGTGCCTGGAGTGGACAGCCGAGCTCCTATAATTCACCCCTCCACTTT; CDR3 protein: CAWSGQPSSYNSPLHF
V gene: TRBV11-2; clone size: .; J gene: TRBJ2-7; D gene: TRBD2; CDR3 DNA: TGTGCCAGCAGACTAGCGGCTTACGAGCAGTACTTC; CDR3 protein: CASRLAAYEQYF
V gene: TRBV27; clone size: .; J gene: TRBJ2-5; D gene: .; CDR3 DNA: TGTGCCAGCAGTTTGGGAGAACAAGAGACCCAGTACTTC; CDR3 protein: CASSLGEQETQYF